The following is a T cell receptor (beta chain) sequence with its context. Germline V gene lookup returns CDR1 SNHLY and CDR2 FYNNEI. The CDR3 is 15 amino acids. V shed 4 bases, J shed 6 bases, and the junction held 9 bases outside the gene matches. This sample was taken from a study of blood T cell repertoires in COVID-19. Study-level background: Whether acute or convalescent, the COVID-19 samples came from the United States, Italy and Spain. The analysed material was cDNA or gDNA that came from T cells, B-cell-depleted T cells, or PBMCs.

Per the study methods: Scientists estimated how many nucleated cells there were by amplifying reference gene primers. TCRdb's table, derived via immunoSEQ multiplex PCR, lists solely in-frame clones and lacks some. That table supplies the V and J calls and clone size; D and trimming were determined from the DNA. Among hundreds of thousands of clones, around 82% were seen once, and the ten largest hold roughly 8.6%. What was sequenced was peripheral blood. The chain carries TRBV2 and TRBJ1-5; 7 bases fit TRBD1. This clonotype was obtained from a human donor in a cohort sampled during active COVID-19. The CDR3 DNA is TGTGCCAGCAGTGGACAGGGCACGGCAGGTCAGCCCCAGCATTTT. Protein: CASSGQGTAGQPQHF. The full variable domain, in which reference TRBV2 and TRBJ1-5 provide the parts outside the CDR3, is EPEVTQTPSHQVTQMGQEVILRCVPISNHLYFYWYRQILGQKVEFLVSFYNNEISEKSEIFDDQFSVERPDGSNFTLKIRSTKLEDSAMYFCASSGQGTAGQPQHFGDGTRLSIL.